Given below is one TCR beta chain in context. Antigen: not known. DNA at about 210 ng, 25,000 to 30,000 T cell genomes, went into sorted-subset replicate PCRs. Libraries were prepared by immunoSEQ multiplex PCR; TCRdb keeps only in-frame clonotypes and omits some of them. The table has 2 million to 3 million clones, 90% to 95% seen once. These data originate in a study of shared clonotypes between healthy human individuals. Findings of the study overall: Limitation of the genetic and exposure-history diversity represented came from the few donors. Clonotypes shared by all four donors outscored non-shared clonotypes in generation probability. On the whole, naive subsets had larger estimated richness than memory subsets had.

Deletions cut 0 bases from V and 0 bases from J, with 8 bases between. The germline CDR1 and CDR2 sequences are SGHDN and FVKESK. The CDR3 is 15 amino acids. The source material was naive CD4+ T cells from PBMCs. Subset denoted: CD45RA+ positively selected. The sequence was collected from a man aged 18 to 30 in good health. Some clones in this sample may be carry-over from other donors' samples. The J gene is TRBJ1-1, the V gene TRBV14; the D is unclear. The CDR3 loop reads CASSQDGHLNTEAFF. In nucleotides, the CDR3 is TGTGCCAGCAGCCAAGACGGGCATCTGAACACTGAAGCTTTCTTT.